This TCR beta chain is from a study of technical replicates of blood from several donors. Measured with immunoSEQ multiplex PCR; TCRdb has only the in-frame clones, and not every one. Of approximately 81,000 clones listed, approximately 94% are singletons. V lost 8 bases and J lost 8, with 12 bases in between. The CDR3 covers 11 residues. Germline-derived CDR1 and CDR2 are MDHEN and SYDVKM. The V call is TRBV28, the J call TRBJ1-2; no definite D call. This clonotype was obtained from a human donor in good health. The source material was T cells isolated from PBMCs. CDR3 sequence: CASSEAAGYTF. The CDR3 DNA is TGTGCCAGCTCAGAGGCGGCAGGCTACACCTTC.